This T cell receptor beta chain was found in a study of blood T cells in healthy people across ages (dated by TCRdb to 2013 to 2016). Turning to the overall study: In model experiments, template switching captured about one uniquely barcoded TCR beta cDNA molecule for every two T cells. Age-related changes in TCR beta repertoire diversity were measured in the study by deep sequencing normalized with unique cDNA molecular identifiers. The donors were divided into four age groups: young (average around 15 years), middle-aged (about 39), aged (roughly 66) and long-lived (about 80). To avoid experimental bias, donors of different ages were distributed randomly across sequencing lanes. Using the same blood draw, the study looked at two additional independent replicas of 1 million unique cDNA reads for two donors, one aged 18 to 30 and the other aged 80 or older.

General findings and caveats noted by the study authors: Compared with the aged group, the long-lived group had more naive CD4+ T cells, fewer expanded clones and increased TCR diversity, suggesting age selection. There was a strong correlation between observed TCR beta diversity and the percentage of naive T cells measured by flow cytometry. Estimates of total diversity from one million sequenced T cells were regarded as lower bounds and underestimates. Observed TCR beta diversity per million T cells fell roughly linearly with age, and a significant reduction was already apparent by age about 38. Because profiling used bulk unsorted PBMCs, naive and antigen-experienced compartments could not be compared conclusively. The CMV infection status of donors was not known, potentially confounding age-related changes in expanded clonotypes.

From cysteine to phenylalanine, the CDR3 is 14 amino acids long. This entry keeps only the CDR3 DNA: 42 bases, framed from base 1. Germline trimming amounts to 5 bases on V and 2 bases on J, with 5 as the count of junction bases outside the gene matches. CDR1 and CDR2, per the germline V gene (reference sequence), are MNHEY and SMNVEV. Systemically healthy Caucasian individuals from Russia, roughly 40 in total and aged 6 to 90 years, were included as donors. Each donor gave 8 to 10 milliliters of peripheral blood, drawn into EDTA-treated Vacutainer tubes. Ficoll-Paque density-gradient centrifugation was used to isolate PBMCs, with at least 6 million per sample. Total RNA was extracted from PBMCs with Trizol reagent, with at least 5.5 micrograms obtained per sample. For every donor, an aliquot of PBMCs went through flow cytometry to measure the percentages of naive CD45RAhigh/CD27high T cells. This clonotype was counted only a few times. Its antigen is not yet known. No much larger clone is present one base from it, and per-base qualities are unavailable.

Library construction relied on 5' RACE. The run used an Illumina HiSeq 2500. A second PCR of roughly 7 to 12 cycles was run with a J-beta primer mix and a sample-barcoded 5' primer. A template-switch 5' adaptor carrying 12 random nucleotides introduced a unique molecular identifier onto each TCR beta cDNA molecule. Each sample yielded at least 3 million CDR3-containing paired-end reads. All of the RNA was converted into first-strand cDNA using the Mint cDNA synthesis kit, with a TRBC-specific oligonucleotide serving as the primer. All cDNA was treated with uracil-DNA glycosylase and then went through a first 18-cycle PCR with the universal primers M1SS and BC2_uni_R. In the original analysis: Normalization of each sample was performed by random selection of 1 million high-quality reads, each carrying a distinct molecular identifier. Instead of being binned into consensus sequences, reads that shared molecular identifiers were thrown out. MiTCR, with a Q25 quality threshold and the strictest error-elimination algorithm, was used for CDR3 identification, clonotype clustering and error correction. Lower-bound total TCR beta diversity was estimated with a nonparametric unseen species model using Euler transformation. Using fastp trimming at Q25 and MiXCR clonotype assembly, TCRdb reanalyzed the public sequencing data and kept in-frame beta chains. Each entry is one CDR3 protein sequence, shown with its most common DNA and genes. TCRdb's processing, not the study's, gives the V and J calls here. Across this sample there are about 1.4 million distinct CDR3 sequences, with almost 60% seen only once. The top ten hold about 6.3% of the sample.

This receptor chain uses TRBV27 and TRBJ2-7, and 8 junction bases match TRBD1. The receptor's source is a man younger than 35 in good health. The sequenced sample consisted of blood. The DNA sequence is as follows: TGTGCCAGCAGTCCGGGACAGGCGGCCTACGAGCAGTACTTC. Its product reads: CASSPGQAAYEQYF.